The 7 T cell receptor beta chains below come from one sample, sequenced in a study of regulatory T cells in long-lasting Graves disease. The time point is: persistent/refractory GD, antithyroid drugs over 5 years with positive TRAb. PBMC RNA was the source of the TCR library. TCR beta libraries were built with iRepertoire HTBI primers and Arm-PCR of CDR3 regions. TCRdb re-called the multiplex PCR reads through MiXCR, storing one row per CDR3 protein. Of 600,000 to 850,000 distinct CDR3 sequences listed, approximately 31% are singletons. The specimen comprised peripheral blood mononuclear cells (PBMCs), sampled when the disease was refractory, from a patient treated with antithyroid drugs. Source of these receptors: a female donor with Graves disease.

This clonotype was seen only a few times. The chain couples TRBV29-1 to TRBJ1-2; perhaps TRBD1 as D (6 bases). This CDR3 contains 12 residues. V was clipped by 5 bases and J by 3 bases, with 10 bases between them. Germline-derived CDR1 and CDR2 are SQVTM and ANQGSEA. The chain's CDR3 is CSVSEGDYGYTF. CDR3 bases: TGCAGCGTTAGCGAGGGGGACTATGGCTACACCTTC.

CDR3 bases: TGTGCCAGCAGTTCCCCCAGGGTTGGGGAGACCCAGTACTTC. Amino acids: CASSSPRVGETQYF. This chain connects TRBV6-2 or TRBV6-3 to TRBJ2-5, with D maybe TRBD1 (5 bases). Trimming pared 4 bases from V and 5 bases from J, leaving 14 bases between. Germline assignment: CDR1 MNHEY and CDR2 SVGEGT. The CDR3 is 14 residues long.

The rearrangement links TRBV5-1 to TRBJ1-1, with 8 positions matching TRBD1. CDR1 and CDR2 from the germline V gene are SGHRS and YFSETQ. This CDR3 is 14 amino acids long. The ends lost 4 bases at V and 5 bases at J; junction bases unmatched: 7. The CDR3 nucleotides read TGCGCCAGCAGCATTGGACAGGGACGAACTGAAGCTTTCTTT. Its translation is CASSIGQGRTEAFF.

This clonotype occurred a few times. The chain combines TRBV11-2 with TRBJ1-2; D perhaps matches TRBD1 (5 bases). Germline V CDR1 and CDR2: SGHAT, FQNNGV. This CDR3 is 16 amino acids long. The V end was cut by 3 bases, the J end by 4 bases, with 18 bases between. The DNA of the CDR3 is TGTGCCAGCAGCTTTGAGGGGCAGGTATTGGGCTATGGCTACACCTTC. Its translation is CASSFEGQVLGYGYTF.

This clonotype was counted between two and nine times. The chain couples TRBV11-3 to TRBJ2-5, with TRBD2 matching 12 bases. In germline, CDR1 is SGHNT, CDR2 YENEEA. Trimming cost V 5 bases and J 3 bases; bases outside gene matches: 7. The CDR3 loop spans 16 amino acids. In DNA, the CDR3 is TGTGCCAGCAGCCTGCTAGCGGGAGGGGACAAAGAGACCCAGTACTTC. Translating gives CASSLLAGGDKETQYF.

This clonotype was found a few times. CDR3 DNA sequence: TGCGCCAGCAGCTCATGGTTGGGGTCCTACGAGCAGTACTTC. The encoded protein is CASSSWLGSYEQYF. The chain uses TRBV5-1 and TRBJ2-7; no definite D call. V gave up 3 bases and J gave up 1 base, with 11 bases separating them. This CDR3 comprises 14 residues. From germline, CDR1 is SGHRS and CDR2 YFSETQ.

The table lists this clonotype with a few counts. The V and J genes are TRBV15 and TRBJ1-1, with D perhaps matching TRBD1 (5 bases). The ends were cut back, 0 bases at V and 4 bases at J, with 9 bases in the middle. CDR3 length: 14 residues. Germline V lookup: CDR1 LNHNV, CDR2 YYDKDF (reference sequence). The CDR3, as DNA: TGTGCCACCAGCAGAGACAGGGCCTTCACTGAAGCTTTCTTT. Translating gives CATSRDRAFTEAFF.